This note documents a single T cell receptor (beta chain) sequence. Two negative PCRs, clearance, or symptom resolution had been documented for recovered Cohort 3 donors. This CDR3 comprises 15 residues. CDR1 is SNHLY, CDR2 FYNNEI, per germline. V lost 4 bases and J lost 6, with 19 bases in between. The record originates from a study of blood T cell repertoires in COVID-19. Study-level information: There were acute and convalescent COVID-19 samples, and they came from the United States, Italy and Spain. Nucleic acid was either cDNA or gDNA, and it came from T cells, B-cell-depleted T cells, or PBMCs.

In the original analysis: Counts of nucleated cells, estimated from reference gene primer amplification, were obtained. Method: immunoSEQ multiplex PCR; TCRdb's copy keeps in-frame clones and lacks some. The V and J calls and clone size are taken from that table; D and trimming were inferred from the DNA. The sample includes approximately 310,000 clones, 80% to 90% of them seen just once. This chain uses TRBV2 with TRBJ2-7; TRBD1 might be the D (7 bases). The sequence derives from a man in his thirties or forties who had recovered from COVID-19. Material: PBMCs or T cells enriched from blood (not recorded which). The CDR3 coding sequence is TGTGCCAGCAGTGCACAGGGGAGGACAGGTGGCGAGCAGTACTTC. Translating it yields CASSAQGRTGGEQYF.